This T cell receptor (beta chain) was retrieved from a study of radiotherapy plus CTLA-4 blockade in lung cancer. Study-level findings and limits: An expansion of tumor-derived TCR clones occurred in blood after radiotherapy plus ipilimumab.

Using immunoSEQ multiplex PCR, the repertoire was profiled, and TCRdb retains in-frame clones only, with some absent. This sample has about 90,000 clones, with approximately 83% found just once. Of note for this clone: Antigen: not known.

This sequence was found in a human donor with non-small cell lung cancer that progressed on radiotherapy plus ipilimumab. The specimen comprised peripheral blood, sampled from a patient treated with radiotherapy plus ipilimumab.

The CDR3 region is CASSRREWDEQYF. In DNA form, the CDR3 reads TGTGCCAGTAGTCGGAGAGAATGGGACGAGCAGTACTTC. The chain combines TRBV19 with TRBJ2-7; D is uncertain. This CDR3 has 13 residues. Trimming left V 5 bases short and J 5 bases short, with 13 bases between. Germline V gene data show CDR1 as LNHDA and CDR2 as SQIVND (reference sequence).